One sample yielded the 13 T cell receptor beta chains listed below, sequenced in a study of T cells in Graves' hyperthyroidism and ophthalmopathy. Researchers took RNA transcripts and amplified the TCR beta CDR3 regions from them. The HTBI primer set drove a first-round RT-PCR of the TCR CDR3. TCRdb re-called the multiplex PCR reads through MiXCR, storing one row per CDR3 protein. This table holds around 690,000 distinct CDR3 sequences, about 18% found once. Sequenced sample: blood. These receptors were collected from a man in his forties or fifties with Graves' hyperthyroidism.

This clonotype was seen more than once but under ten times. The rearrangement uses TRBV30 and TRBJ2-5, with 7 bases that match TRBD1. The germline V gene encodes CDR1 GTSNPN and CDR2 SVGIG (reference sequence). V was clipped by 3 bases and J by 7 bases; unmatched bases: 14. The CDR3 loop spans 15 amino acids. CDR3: CAWRRGYIHRGTQYF. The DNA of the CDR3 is TGTGCCTGGAGGAGGGGATACATACACAGGGGGACCCAGTACTTC.

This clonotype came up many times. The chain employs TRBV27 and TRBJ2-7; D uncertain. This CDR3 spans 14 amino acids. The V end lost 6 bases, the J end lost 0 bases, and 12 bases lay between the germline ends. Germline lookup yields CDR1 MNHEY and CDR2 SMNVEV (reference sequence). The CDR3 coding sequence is TGTGCCAGCAGGTCAAATCACGGCTCCTACGAGCAGTACTTC. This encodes CASRSNHGSYEQYF.

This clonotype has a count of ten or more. In DNA, the CDR3 is TGTGCCAGCAGCCAAGGGGGGAACACCGGGGAGCTGTTTTTT. This encodes CASSQGGNTGELFF. V is TRBV3-1 and J is TRBJ2-2, with no clear D. CDR3 length: 14 amino acids. Germline assignment: CDR1 LGHDT and CDR2 YNNKEL (reference sequence). Trimming removed 1 base from V and 1 base from J, with 4 bases in between.

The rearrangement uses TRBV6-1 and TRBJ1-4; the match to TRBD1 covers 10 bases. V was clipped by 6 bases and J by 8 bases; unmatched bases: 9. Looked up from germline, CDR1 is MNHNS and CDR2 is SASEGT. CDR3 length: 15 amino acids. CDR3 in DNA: TGTGCCAGCAGCCTTCGACAGGGGGCTATCGAAAAACTGTTTTTT. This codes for CASSLRQGAIEKLFF.

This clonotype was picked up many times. The CDR3 bases are TGTGCCAGCAGATTCACGGGGATAGGGGGGAATGAGCAGTTCTTC. It encodes CASRFTGIGGNEQFF. V is TRBV6-1 and J is TRBJ2-1; D assignment may be TRBD1 or TRBD2 (6 bases each). This CDR3 spans 15 amino acids. Trimming took off 6 bases at V and 7 bases at J, with 19 bases between the two ends. Germline-derived CDR1 and CDR2 are MNHNS and SASEGT.

CDR3 bases: TGCAGTGCGGGGGGGCTAGCGGGAGGGGAAGTTTGGGACGATTTTAAGCAGTTCTTC. Protein product: CSAGGLAGGEVWDDFKQFF. V gene TRBV20-1 combines with J gene TRBJ2-1, with 12 positions matching TRBD2. With 6 bases clipped from V and 11 bases from J, the junction kept 26 bases outside the gene matches. Germline CDR1 DFQATT, CDR2 SNEGSKA (reference sequence). CDR3 length equals 19 residues.

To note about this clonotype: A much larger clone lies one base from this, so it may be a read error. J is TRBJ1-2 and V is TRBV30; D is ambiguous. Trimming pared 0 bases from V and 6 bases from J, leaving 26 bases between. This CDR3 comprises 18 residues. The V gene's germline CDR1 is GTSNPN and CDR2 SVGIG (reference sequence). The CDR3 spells CAWSVFFSGGRPDNGYTF. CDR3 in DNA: TGTGCCTGGAGTGTATTCTTCTCCGGTGGGCGGCCAGACAATGGCTACACCTTC.

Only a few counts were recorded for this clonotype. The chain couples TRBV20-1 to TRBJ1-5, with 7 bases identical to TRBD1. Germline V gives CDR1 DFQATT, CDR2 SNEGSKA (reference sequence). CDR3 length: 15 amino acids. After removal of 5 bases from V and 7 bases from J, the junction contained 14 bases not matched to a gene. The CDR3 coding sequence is TGCAGTGCTCAGAGACAGGGCCTCGATCGACAGCCCCAGCATTTT. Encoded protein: CSAQRQGLDRQPQHF.

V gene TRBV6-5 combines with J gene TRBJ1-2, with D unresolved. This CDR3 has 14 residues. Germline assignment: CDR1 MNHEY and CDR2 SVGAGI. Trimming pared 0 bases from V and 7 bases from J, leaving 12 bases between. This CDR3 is CASSYSLAGRGYTF. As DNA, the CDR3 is TGTGCCAGCAGTTACTCCCTGGCGGGCCGTGGCTACACCTTC.

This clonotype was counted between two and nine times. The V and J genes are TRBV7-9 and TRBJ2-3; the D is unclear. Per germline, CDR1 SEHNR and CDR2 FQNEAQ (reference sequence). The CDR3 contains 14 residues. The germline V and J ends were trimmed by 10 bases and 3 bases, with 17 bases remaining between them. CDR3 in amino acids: CATMEIAVTDTQYF. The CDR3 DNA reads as TGTGCCACCATGGAGATTGCGGTGACAGATACGCAGTATTTT.

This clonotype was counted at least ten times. The DNA for the CDR3 is TGTGCCAGCAGTTCCATGGGACCGGAAGCCGAGACCCAGTACTTC. It is translated as CASSSMGPEAETQYF. The genes are TRBV28 and TRBJ2-5, with D perhaps matching TRBD1 or TRBD2 (5 bases each). CDR1 MDHEN and CDR2 SYDVKM come from the germline V gene. Deletions cut 4 bases from V and 5 bases from J, with 17 bases between. This CDR3 contains 15 residues.

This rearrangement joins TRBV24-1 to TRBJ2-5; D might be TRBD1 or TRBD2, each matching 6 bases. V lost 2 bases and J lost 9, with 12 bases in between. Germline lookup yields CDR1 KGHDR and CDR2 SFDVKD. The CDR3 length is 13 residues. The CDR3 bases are TGTGCCACCAGTGATTGGGACTCAGGGGCCCAGTACTTC. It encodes CATSDWDSGAQYF.

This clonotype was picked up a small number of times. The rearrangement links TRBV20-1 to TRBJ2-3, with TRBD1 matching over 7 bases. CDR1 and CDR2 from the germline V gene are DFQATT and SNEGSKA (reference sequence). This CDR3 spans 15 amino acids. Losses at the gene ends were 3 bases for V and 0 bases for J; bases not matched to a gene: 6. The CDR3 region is CSASYTGASTDTQYF. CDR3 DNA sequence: TGCAGTGCTAGTTATACAGGGGCTAGCACAGATACGCAGTATTTT.